This TCR beta chain was documented in a study of T cell responses to AZD1222 COVID-19 vaccine. Across the whole study: It was second doses at about 4 or about 12 weeks that were pooled.

Whole-study results and caveats: Spike was spanned by vaccine-associated CD4 TCRs, with dominance at 160-218 and 743-854.

On this clone: What it binds is not known.

Produced via immunoSEQ multiplex PCR; TCRdb's table is partial and in-frame only. The sample yields around 35,000 clones, 80% to 90% seen once. The CDR3 spans 13 residues. The germline gives CDR1 MNHEY, CDR2 SVGAGI. The V gene lost 5 bases and the J gene lost 2 bases, with 9 bases spanning the gap. The sequences come from peripheral blood, collected on day 0 of AZD1222 vaccination. The TCR comes from an adult in good health. V usage is TRBV6-5 and J usage is TRBJ2-5; D call uncertain. CDR3 region: CASSKRPQETQYF. The CDR3 bases are TGTGCCAGCAGTAAACGCCCTCAAGAGACCCAGTACTTC.